Sequencing of this T cell receptor beta chain was carried out in a study of shared clonotypes between healthy human individuals. Looking at the study overall: Aged 18 to 49, the donors were a couple of women and three men.

There are 13 residues in the CDR3. V was pared by 2 bases and J by 6 bases, with 11 bases between. The germline V gene encodes CDR1 MNHNY and CDR2 SVGAGI (reference sequence). Overall study results and limits: Limited genetic and exposure-history diversity came from having few donors. Larger estimated richness was generally seen in naive subsets than in memory subsets.

About this clone: The antigen is unknown.

Assay: immunoSEQ multiplex PCR; the TCRdb copy retains only in-frame clones and omits some. Of roughly 320,000 clones listed, around 86% were seen once; the top ten hold 15% to 20%. What was sequenced was memory CD8+ T cells sorted from blood. Sample subset: CD45RO+ cells pooled with CCR7-negative TemRA cells. The chain carries TRBV6-6 and TRBJ2-7, with D perhaps assigned TRBD1 or TRBD2 (6 bases each). The receptor's source is a man aged 18 to 29 in good health. CDR3 sequence reads: CASSYMGGGEQYF. Here the CDR3 DNA reads TGTGCCAGCAGTTACATGGGGGGCGGCGAGCAGTACTTC.